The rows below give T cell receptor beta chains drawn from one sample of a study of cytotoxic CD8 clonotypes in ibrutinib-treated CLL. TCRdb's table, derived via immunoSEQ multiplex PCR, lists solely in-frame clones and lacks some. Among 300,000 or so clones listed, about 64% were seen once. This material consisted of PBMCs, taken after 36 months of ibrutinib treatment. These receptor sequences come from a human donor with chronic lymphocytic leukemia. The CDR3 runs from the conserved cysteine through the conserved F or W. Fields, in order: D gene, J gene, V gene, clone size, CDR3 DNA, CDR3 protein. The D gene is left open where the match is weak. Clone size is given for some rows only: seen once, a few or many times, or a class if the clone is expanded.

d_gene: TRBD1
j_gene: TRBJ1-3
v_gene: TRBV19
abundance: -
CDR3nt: TGTGCCAGTGGACAGGGCCACTCTGGAAACACCATATATTTT
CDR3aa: CASGQGHSGNTIYF

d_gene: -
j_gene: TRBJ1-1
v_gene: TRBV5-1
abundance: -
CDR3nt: TGCGCCAGCAGCTTTTCAGCTTTGAACACTGAAGCTTTCTTT
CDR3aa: CASSFSALNTEAFF

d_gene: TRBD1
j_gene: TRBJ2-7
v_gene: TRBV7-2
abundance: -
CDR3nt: TGTGCCAGCAGCTTATCCAGGGGGACCTACGAGCAGTACTTC
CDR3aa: CASSLSRGTYEQYF

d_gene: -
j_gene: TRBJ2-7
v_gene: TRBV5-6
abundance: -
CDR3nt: TGTGCCAGCAGCTTTCTCAGGAGTTACGAGCAGTACTTC
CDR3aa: CASSFLRSYEQYF

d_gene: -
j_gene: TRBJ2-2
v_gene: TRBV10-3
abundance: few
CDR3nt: TGTGCCATCAGTGAGTTGGCTGACGAGCTGTTTTTT
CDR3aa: CAISELADELFF

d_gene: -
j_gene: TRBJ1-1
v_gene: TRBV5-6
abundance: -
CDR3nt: TGTGCCAGCAGTCAGAGGGGAACTGAAGCTTTCTTT
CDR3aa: CASSQRGTEAFF

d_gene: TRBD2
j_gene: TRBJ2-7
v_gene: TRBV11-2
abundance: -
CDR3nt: TGTGCCAGCAGCTTATGGGGGGGATACGAGCAGTACTTC
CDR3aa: CASSLWGGYEQYF

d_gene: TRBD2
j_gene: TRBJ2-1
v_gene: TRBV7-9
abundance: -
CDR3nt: TGTGCCAGCAGCTCGCGACTAGCGGGGCCCGAGGTAAAATACAATGAGCAGTTCTTC
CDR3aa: CASSSRLAGPEVKYNEQFF

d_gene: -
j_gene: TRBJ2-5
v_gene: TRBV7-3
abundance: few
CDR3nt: TGTGCCAGCGGACAAATGACAGCGAAAGAGACCCAGTACTTC
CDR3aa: CASGQMTAKETQYF

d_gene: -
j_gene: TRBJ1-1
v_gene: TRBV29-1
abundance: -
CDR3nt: TGCAGCGTTGAAGAGGGCGGCACTGAAGCTTTCTTT
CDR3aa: CSVEEGGTEAFF

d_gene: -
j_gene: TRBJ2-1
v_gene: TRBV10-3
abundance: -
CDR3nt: TGTGCCATCAGGGCGGGACCAAACCTAAACAATGAGCAGTTCTTC
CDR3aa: CAIRAGPNLNNEQFF

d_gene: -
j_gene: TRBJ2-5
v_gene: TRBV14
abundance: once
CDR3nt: TGTGCCAGCAGCCACTTGGGGCTCGTTGAGACCCAGTACTTC
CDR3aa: CASSHLGLVETQYF

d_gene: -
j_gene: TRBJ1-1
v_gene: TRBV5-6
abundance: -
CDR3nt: TGTGCCAGCAGCTTGGTTTTAAGGTGGAGTACTGAAGCTTTCTTT
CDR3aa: CASSLVLRWSTEAFF

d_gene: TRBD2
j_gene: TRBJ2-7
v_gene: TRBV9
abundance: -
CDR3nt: TGTGCCAGCAGCGCTCAGGGACTAGCGGGAGCCTACGAGCAGTACTTC
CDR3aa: CASSAQGLAGAYEQYF

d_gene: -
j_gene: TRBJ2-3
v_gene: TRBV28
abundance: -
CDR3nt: TGTGCCAGCAGCACCCTGGATACGCAGTATTTT
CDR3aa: CASSTLDTQYF

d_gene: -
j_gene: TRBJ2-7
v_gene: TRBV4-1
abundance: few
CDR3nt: TGCGCCAGCAGCCTCAGCCGGGCCCTTGGGTTCTACGAGCAGTACTTC
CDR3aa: CASSLSRALGFYEQYF

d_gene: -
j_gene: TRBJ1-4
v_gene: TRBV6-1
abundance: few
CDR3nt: TGTGCCAGCACCCTAAGCGATGAAAAACTGTTTTTT
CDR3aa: CASTLSDEKLFF

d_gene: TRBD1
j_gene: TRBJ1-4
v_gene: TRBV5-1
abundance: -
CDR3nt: TGCGCCAGCAGCTTGACGGGACAGGAAAATGAAAAACTGTTTTTT
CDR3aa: CASSLTGQENEKLFF

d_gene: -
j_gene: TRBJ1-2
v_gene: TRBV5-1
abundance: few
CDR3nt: TGCGCCAGCAGCTTGGCCGCAGGTGCGAACTATGGCTACACCTTC
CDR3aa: CASSLAAGANYGYTF

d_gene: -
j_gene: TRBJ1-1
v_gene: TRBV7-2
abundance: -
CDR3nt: TGTGCCAGCAGCTTAAGGTCCCTCACCGGGACAAAGAACACTGAAGCTTTCTTT
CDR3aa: CASSLRSLTGTKNTEAFF

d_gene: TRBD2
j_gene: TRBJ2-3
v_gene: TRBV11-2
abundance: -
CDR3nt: TGTGCCAGCAGCTTTGTACTAGCGGGGGGGAAAGATACGCAGTATTTT
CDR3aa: CASSFVLAGGKDTQYF

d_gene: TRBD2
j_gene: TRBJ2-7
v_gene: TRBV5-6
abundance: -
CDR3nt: TGTGCCAGCAGCTTGGGCGGGGGGTCCTACGAGCAGTACTTC
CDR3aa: CASSLGGGSYEQYF

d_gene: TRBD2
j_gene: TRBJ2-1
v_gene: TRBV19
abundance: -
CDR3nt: TGTGCCAGTAGTATGTCAGCGGGGGGTTACAATGAGCAGTTCTTC
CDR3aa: CASSMSAGGYNEQFF

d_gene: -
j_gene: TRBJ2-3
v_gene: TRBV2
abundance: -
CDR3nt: TGTGCCAGCAGGGAAACTCTGACTCTACTCCGTCATACGCAGTATTTT
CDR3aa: CASRETLTLLRHTQYF

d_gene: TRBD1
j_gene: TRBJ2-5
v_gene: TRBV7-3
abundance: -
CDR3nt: TGTGCCAGCAGCTTAAGAGGACAGGGGGCGGGAGAGACCCAGTACTTC
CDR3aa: CASSLRGQGAGETQYF

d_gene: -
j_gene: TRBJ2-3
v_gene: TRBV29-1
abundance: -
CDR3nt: TGCAGCGTTGCGGTTACTAGCACAGATACGCAGTATTTT
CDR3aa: CSVAVTSTDTQYF

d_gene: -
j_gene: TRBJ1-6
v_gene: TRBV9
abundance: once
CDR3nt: TGTGCCAGCAGCGTAGAGGGTACCTATAATTCACCCCTCCACTTT
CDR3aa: CASSVEGTYNSPLHF

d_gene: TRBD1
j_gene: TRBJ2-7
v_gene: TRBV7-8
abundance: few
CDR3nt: TGTGCCAGCACCACTGACAGGGCGGCCCACGAGCAGTACTTC
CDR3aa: CASTTDRAAHEQYF

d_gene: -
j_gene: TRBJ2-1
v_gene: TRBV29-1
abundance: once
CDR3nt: TGCAGCGTACCAGTATCCTACAATGAGCAGTTCTTC
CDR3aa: CSVPVSYNEQFF

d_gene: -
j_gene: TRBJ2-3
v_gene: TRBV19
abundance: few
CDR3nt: TGTGCCAGTAGTTCGAGGGATACGCAGTATTTT
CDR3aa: CASSSRDTQYF

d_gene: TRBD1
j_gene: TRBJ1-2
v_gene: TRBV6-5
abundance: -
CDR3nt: TGTGCCAGCAGATTCCAGGGGGTTGGAGGCTACACCTTC
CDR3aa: CASRFQGVGGYTF